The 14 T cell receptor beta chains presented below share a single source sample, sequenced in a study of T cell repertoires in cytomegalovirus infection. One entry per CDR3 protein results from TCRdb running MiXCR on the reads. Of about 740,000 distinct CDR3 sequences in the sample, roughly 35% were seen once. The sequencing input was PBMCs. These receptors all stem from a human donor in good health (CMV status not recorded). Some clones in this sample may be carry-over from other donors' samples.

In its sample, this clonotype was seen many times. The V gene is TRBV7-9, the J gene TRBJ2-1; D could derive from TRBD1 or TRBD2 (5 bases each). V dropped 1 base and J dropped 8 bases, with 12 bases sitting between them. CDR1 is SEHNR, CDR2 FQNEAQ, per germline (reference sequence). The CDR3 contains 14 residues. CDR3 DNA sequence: TGTGCCAGCAGCTTAGGGTGGGGGATCGATGAGCAGTTCTTC. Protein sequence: CASSLGWGIDEQFF.

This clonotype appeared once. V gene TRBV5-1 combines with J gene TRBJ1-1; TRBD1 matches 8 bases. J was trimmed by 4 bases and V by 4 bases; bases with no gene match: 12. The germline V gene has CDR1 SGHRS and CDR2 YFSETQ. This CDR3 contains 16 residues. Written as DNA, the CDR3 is TGCGCCAGCAGCGGTAAAACAGGGGGTTCGATCACTGAAGCTTTCTTT. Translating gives CASSGKTGGSITEAFF. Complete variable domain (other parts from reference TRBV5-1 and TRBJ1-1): KAGVTQTPRYLIKTRGQQVTLSCSPISGHRSVSWYQQTPGQGLQFLFEYFSETQRNKGNFPGRFSGRQFSNSRSEMNVSTLELGDSALYLCASSGKTGGSITEAFFGQGTRLTVV.

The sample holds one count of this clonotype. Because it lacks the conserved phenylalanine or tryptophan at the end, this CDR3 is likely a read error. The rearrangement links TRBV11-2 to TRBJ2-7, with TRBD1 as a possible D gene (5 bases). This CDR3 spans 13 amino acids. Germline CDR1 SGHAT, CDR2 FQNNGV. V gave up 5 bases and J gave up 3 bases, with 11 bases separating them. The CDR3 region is CASSLATGYEQYL. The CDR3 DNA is TGTGCCAGCAGCCTTGCAACAGGCTACGAGCAGTACTTA.

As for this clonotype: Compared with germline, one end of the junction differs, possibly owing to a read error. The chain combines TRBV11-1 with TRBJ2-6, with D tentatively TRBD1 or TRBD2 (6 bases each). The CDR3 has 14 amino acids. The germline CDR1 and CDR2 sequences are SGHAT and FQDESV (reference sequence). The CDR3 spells CASSLARGANVLTF. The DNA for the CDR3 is TGTGCCAGCAGCTTAGCGAGGGGGGCTAACGTCCTGACTTTC.

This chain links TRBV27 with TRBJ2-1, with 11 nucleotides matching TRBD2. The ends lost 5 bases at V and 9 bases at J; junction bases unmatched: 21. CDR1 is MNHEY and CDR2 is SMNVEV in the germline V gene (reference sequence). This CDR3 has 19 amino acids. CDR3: CASSPLGVSGGAFSSEQFF. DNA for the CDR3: TGTGCCAGCAGTCCCCTTGGGGTTAGCGGGGGGGCCTTCTCCAGTGAGCAGTTCTTC.

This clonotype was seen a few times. The CDR3 bases are TGTGCCAGCGAAGGGGGGGGGGCGCGGAACAATCAGCCCCAGCATTTT. Translated: CASEGGGARNNQPQHF. The chain links TRBV28 to TRBJ1-5, with D perhaps TRBD1 (6 bases). The germline CDR1 and CDR2 sequences are MDHEN and SYDVKM. Trimming took 8 bases from V and 3 from J, leaving 20 bases between them. The CDR3 covers 16 residues.

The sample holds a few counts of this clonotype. CDR3 loop: CASSLTGLPSKNYGYTF. The CDR3 nucleotides are TGTGCCAGCAGCCTGACAGGGCTCCCATCTAAAAACTATGGCTACACCTTC. The chain links TRBV6-5 to TRBJ1-2; 7 bases align to TRBD1. There are 17 residues in the CDR3. In germline, CDR1 is MNHEY, CDR2 SVGAGI. The V gene end was trimmed by 6 bases and the J gene end by 2 bases; junction bases not matched to a gene: 15.

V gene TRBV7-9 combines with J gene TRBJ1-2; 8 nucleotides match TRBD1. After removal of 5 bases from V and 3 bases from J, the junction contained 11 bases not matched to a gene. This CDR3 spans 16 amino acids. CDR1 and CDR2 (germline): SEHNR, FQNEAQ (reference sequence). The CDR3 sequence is CASSPIWTGRDYGYTF. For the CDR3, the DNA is TGTGCCAGCAGCCCTATTTGGACAGGGCGCGACTATGGCTACACCTTC. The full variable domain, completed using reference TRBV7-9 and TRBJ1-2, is DTGVSQNPRHKITKRGQNVTFRCDPISEHNRLYWYRQTLGQGPEFLTYFQNEAQLEKSRLLSDRFSAERPKGSFSTLEIQRTEQGDSAMYLCASSPIWTGRDYGYTFGSGTRLTVV.

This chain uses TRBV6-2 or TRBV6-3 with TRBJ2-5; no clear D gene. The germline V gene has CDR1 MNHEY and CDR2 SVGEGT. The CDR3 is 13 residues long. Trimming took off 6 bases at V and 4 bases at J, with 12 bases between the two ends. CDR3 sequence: CASSWLVRETQYF. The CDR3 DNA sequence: TGTGCCAGCAGCTGGCTGGTGAGAGAGACCCAGTACTTC.

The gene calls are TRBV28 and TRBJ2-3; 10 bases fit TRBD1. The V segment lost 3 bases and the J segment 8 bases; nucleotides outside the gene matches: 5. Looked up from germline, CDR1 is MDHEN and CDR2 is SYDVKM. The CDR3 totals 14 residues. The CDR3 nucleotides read TGTGCCAGCAGTTTGGACAGGGGGGTAGCTACGCAGTATTTT. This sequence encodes CASSLDRGVATQYF.

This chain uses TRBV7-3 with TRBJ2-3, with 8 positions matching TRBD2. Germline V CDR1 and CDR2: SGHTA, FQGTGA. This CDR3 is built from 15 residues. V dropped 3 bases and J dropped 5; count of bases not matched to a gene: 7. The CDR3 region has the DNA TGTGCCAGCAGCTTCTCGGCGGGGGGATTAGATACGCAGTATTTT. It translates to CASSFSAGGLDTQYF.

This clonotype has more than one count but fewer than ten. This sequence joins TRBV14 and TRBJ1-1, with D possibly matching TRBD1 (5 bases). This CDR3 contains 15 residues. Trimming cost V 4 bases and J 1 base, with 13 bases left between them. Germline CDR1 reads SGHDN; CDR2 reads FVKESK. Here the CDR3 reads CASSRPGLGNTEAFF. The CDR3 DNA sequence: TGTGCCAGCAGCCGACCGGGACTGGGGAACACTGAAGCTTTCTTT.

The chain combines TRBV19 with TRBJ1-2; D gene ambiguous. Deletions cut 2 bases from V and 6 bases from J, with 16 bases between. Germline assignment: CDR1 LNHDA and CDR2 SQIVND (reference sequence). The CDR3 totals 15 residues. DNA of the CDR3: TGTGCCAGTAGTATACGATTCAAACACCTACATGGCTACACCTTC. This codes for CASSIRFKHLHGYTF.

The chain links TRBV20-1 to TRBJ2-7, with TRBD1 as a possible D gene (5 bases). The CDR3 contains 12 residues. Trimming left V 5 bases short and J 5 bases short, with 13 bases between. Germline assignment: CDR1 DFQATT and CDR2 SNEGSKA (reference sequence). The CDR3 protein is CSADDDSDEQYF. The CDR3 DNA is TGCAGTGCTGACGATGACAGCGACGAGCAGTACTTC.